A selection of T cell receptor beta chains follows, all from one sample in a study of shared clonotypes between healthy human individuals. Repertoires were generated with immunoSEQ multiplex PCR, while TCRdb's copy carries only in-frame clones and drops some. The sample contains around 2,000,000 clones, approximately 94% of which appear only once. The material sequenced was naive CD8+ T cells sorted from blood. These receptor sequences come from a man aged 18 to 30 in good health. Both conserved end residues are part of each CDR3. Fields, in order: V gene, D gene, clone size, J gene, CDR3 protein, CDR3 DNA. A D gene is named only where the DNA matches it firmly. The size field is filled for only some rows; it gives once, few, many or a size class.

V: TRBV2
D: -
size: -
J: TRBJ2-5
CDR3: CASSEVRELGETQYF
DNA: TGTGCCAGCAGTGAAGTCCGGGAATTGGGAGAGACCCAGTACTTC

V: TRBV18
D: TRBD2
size: once
J: TRBJ2-1
CDR3: CASSPRLAGASYEQFF
DNA: TGTGCCAGCTCACCTCGGCTAGCGGGAGCTAGCTATGAGCAGTTCTTC

V: TRBV27
D: -
size: -
J: TRBJ2-1
CDR3: CASSLSQGPSYNEQFF
DNA: TGTGCCAGCAGTTTAAGCCAGGGGCCCTCCTACAATGAGCAGTTCTTC

V: TRBV9
D: TRBD2
size: -
J: TRBJ2-5
CDR3: CAKGTSGREETQYF
DNA: TGTGCCAAGGGGACTAGCGGGAGGGAAGAGACCCAGTACTTC

V: TRBV7-8
D: -
size: -
J: TRBJ2-1
CDR3: CASSLPAGWDNEQFF
DNA: TGTGCCAGCAGCTTACCGGCGGGGTGGGACAATGAGCAGTTCTTC

V: TRBV29-1
D: -
size: -
J: TRBJ2-1
CDR3: CSVESGYNEQFF
DNA: TGCAGCGTTGAATCTGGGTACAATGAGCAGTTCTTC

V: TRBV4-1
D: TRBD1
size: once
J: TRBJ2-7
CDR3: CASSLRTGFEQYF
DNA: TGCGCCAGCAGCCTCCGGACAGGGTTCGAGCAGTACTTC

V: TRBV6-1
D: -
size: -
J: TRBJ2-3
CDR3: CASSGAGTTDTQYF
DNA: TGTGCCAGCAGTGGGGCGGGGACCACAGATACGCAGTATTTT

V: TRBV6-4
D: -
size: -
J: TRBJ2-5
CDR3: CATPPQQETQYF
DNA: TGTGCCACCCCACCCCAACAAGAGACCCAGTACTTC

V: TRBV5-1
D: -
size: -
J: TRBJ2-7
CDR3: CASSLGTYYEQYF
DNA: TGCGCCAGCAGCTTGGGTACTTACTACGAGCAGTACTTC

V: TRBV6-5
D: -
size: -
J: TRBJ2-3
CDR3: CASSLYPSTDTQYF
DNA: TGTGCCAGCAGTTTATATCCTAGCACAGATACGCAGTATTTT

V: TRBV19
D: -
size: few
J: TRBJ1-1
CDR3: CASSRADNTEAFF
DNA: TGTGCCAGTAGTCGGGCAGATAACACTGAAGCTTTCTTT

V: TRBV4-1
D: -
size: -
J: TRBJ2-5
CDR3: CASSQDELGGTQYF
DNA: TGCGCCAGCAGCCAAGACGAACTGGGGGGGACCCAGTACTTC

V: TRBV7-8
D: -
size: -
J: TRBJ1-6
CDR3: CASSPQGIPYSPLHF
DNA: TGTGCCAGCAGCCCGCAGGGGATCCCATATTCACCCCTCCACTTT

V: TRBV19
D: -
size: -
J: TRBJ1-5
CDR3: CASSDWGNQPQHF
DNA: TGTGCCAGTAGTGACTGGGGCAATCAGCCCCAGCATTTT

V: TRBV7-7
D: -
size: once
J: TRBJ2-7
CDR3: CASSLGHGLYEQYF
DNA: TGTGCTAGCAGCTTGGGACACGGCCTCTACGAGCAGTACTTC

V: TRBV2
D: -
size: -
J: TRBJ2-7
CDR3: CASEESGQSYEQYF
DNA: TGTGCCAGCGAAGAATCGGGTCAGTCCTACGAGCAGTACTTC

V: TRBV29-1
D: TRBD2
size: -
J: TRBJ2-7
CDR3: CSVLAGAHEQYF
DNA: TGCAGCGTGCTAGCGGGAGCCCACGAGCAGTACTTC

V: TRBV9
D: -
size: -
J: TRBJ2-3
CDR3: CASSVGRPPAPTDTQYF
DNA: TGTGCCAGCAGCGTAGGAAGGCCCCCGGCCCCCACAGATACGCAGTATTTT

V: TRBV5-4
D: -
size: -
J: TRBJ1-1
CDR3: CASSTPQGVRTEAFF
DNA: TGTGCCAGCAGCACTCCACAGGGTGTTAGGACTGAAGCTTTCTTT

V: TRBV12-2
D: -
size: -
J: TRBJ2-2
CDR3: CASRSGELFF
DNA: TGTGCAAGTCGATCCGGGGAGCTGTTTTTT